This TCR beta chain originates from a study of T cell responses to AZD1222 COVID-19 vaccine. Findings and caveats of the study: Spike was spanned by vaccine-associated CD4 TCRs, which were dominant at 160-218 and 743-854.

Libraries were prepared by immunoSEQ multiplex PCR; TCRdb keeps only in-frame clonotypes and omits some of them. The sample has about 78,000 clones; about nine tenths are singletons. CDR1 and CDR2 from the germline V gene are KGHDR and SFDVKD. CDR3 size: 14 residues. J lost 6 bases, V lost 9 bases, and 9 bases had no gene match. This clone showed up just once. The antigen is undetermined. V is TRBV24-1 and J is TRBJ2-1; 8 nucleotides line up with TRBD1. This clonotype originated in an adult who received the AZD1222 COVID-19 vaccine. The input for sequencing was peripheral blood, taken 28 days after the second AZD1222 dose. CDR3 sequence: CATGQGANGNEQFF. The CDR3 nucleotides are TGTGCCACCGGCCAGGGGGCTAATGGCAATGAGCAGTTCTTC.